This T cell receptor (beta chain) is from a study of blood T cell repertoires in COVID-19. At the level of the study: PBMCs, B-cell-depleted T cells, or T cells were the source of the cDNA or gDNA that made up the material.

Study processing details: Reference gene primer amplification yielded estimated nucleated cell counts. Assay used: immunoSEQ multiplex PCR; TCRdb lists only in-frame clones, some missing. D and trimming come from the DNA, and the V and J calls and clone size come from that table. Of 390,000 or so clones listed, around 89% are singletons. Germline V gene data show CDR1 as MNHEY and CDR2 as SMNVEV (reference sequence). The trim removed 6 bases at V and 0 bases at J, leaving 2 bases unmatched. This CDR3 has 16 residues. This TCR was recovered from a woman aged 25 to 39 with COVID-19, enrolled during active disease. Material: peripheral blood. The chain uses TRBV27 and TRBJ2-1; 13 positions match TRBD2. CDR3: CASRWTSGGSYNEQFF. In DNA form, the CDR3 reads TGTGCCAGCAGGTGGACTAGCGGGGGCTCCTACAATGAGCAGTTCTTC.